A single TCR beta chain is shown here with its context. Its antigen is as yet unknown. These data originate in a study of cytomegalovirus exposure and HLA in healthy donors. About the research overall: It was reported in a later analysis that the approximately 120 validation repertoires used the same platform as the roughly 700 first-cohort repertoires. Findings of the study overall: In vitro checks showed that a few CMV-associated chains really do target CMV antigens.

Losses at the gene ends were 1 base for V and 1 base for J; bases not matched to a gene: 12. The germline gives CDR1 MGHRA, CDR2 YSYEKL. The CDR3 consists of 18 residues. TCRdb's copy holds only in-frame clones and misses some; the assay was immunoSEQ multiplex PCR. The sample lists about 120,000 clones, approximately 90% occurring once. The V gene is TRBV4-1, the J gene TRBJ2-7; 8 bases align to TRBD2. The sequencing input was PBMCs. This clonotype was sampled from a woman between 18 and 29 years old in good health and CMV-seronegative. In nucleotides, the CDR3 is TGCGCCAGCAGCCAAGCCGGACTAGCCGAGAAGAATTCCTACGAGCAGTACTTC. Protein sequence: CASSQAGLAEKNSYEQYF.